This TCR beta chain stems from a study of brain T cells in children with intractable seizures (dated by TCRdb to about 2021). Study-wide context: Resected brain tissue from roughly 53 pediatric epilepsy surgery cases was first screened for immune gene transcripts using a NanoString immunology panel. Most of the 12 selected surgery cases also had pre-surgery blood sequenced, which left four cases with brain tissue only. Study-level results and caveats: Sequencing depth differed between pre- and post-surgery blood, so clones missing from the pre-surgery sample may reflect undersampling. The patients' HCMV serostatus was not known, and viral specificity was inferred solely from CDR3 sequence similarity.

The immunoSEQ assay was used to generate TCR beta chain sequences from genomic DNA. Per the original workflow: CDR3 sequences that did not begin with the conserved framework cysteine at position 104 were removed by hand. To get clonality, the normalized Shannon's Diversity Index was subtracted from one, giving values from 0 (maximal diversity) to 1 (oligoclonal). Chi-squared comparison-of-proportions tests assessed whether the same CDR3 differed in frequency between samples, such as brain versus blood. Public clonotypes were identified through searches of immuneACCESS, and similarity to known antiviral clonotypes was evaluated with the VDJdb browser. The source is immuneACCESS, and TCRdb retained only in-frame sequences with V and J called. Part of the clones is not carried over; for the studies checked, unresolved V genes explain less than half of this, and the remainder is unexplained. V, J and clone size were drawn from that table, and D and trimming were deduced from the DNA. The sample contains about 340,000 clones, nearly 95% of them found a single time. The leading ten clones occupy roughly 5.8% of the sample.

This clone has just one count. This receptor's antigen is unknown. Base qualities are not recorded, but no much larger clone differs from it by a single base. V has 3 bases trimmed and J has 1 base trimmed; junction bases matching no gene number 2. From cysteine to phenylalanine, the CDR3 is 15 amino acids long. The CDR3 DNA has 45 bases and is translated from base 1. The germline V gene provides CDR1 SGHAT and CDR2 FQNNGV. Reading the label with the study, this specimen's time point is: blood from clinic visit 5 months post-surgery; TSC patient then seizure free. The surgery cases showing the highest brain T cell transcript signatures were chosen for TCR beta chain sequencing of brain tissue and, when available, of blood. Prior to surgery, the patients had been treated with at least one anti-epileptic drug. TCR-sequenced patients were children with drug-resistant epilepsy due to tuberous sclerosis complex, focal cortical dysplasia, Rasmussen encephalitis or hemimegalencephaly. Bulk genomic DNA was extracted from unsorted brain tissue and whole blood with the Monarch genomic DNA purification kit.

The chain was built from TRBV11-2 and TRBJ2-3, with 9 bases matching TRBD2. This TCR was recovered from a boy younger than two with tuberous sclerosis and intractable seizures. The material was peripheral blood, obtained roughly 5 months after surgery. This receptor carries the CDR3 CASSFPSGGTDTQYF. The DNA sequence is as follows: TGTGCCAGCAGCTTCCCTAGCGGGGGCACAGATACGCAGTATTTT.